In its sample, the clone carrying this T cell receptor beta chain was seen once. The germline gives CDR1 SGHRS, CDR2 YFSETQ. V trimming: 2 bases; J trimming: 8 bases; junction bases outside the gene matches: 10. The CDR3 covers 15 residues. These data come from a study of blood T cell repertoires in COVID-19. About the research overall: Material from acute and convalescent COVID-19 was sourced from the United States, Italy and Spain. T cells, B-cell-depleted T cells, or PBMCs provided the cDNA or gDNA that served as material.

In the study's own analysis: Reference gene primer amplification in the assay estimated nucleated cell counts. Generated by immunoSEQ multiplex PCR, the TCRdb table keeps only in-frame clones and is missing some. V and J calls and clone size are as listed in that table; D and trimming were resolved from the DNA. The sample lists 250,000 to 350,000 clones, 80% to 85% occurring once. V is TRBV5-1 and J is TRBJ2-3, with 8 bases lining up with TRBD2. The source is a person aged 65 to 85 with COVID-19, enrolled during active disease. The sample comprised peripheral blood. CDR3 protein: CASSFKPGLEGTQYF. The CDR3 DNA follows: TGCGCCAGCAGCTTCAAACCGGGACTAGAAGGTACGCAGTATTTT.